Listed here are 5 T cell receptor beta chains from one sample, sequenced in a study of shared clonotypes between healthy human individuals. Produced via immunoSEQ multiplex PCR; TCRdb's table is partial and in-frame only. The sample has approximately 1.9 million clones, approximately 92% seen once. Naive-designated CD8 cells lacked CD45RO, were positively enriched for CCR7, and omitted terminally differentiated effector memory CD45RA+ cells. The sequenced sample was naive CD8+ T cells from PBMCs. The receptors originated from a man younger than 35 in good health. Some clones in this sample may be carry-over from other donors' samples.

The gene calls are TRBV30 and TRBJ2-7; D gene unclear. V lost 1 base and J 5 bases, leaving 15 bases between the germline ends. The CDR3 has 14 amino acids. CDR1 and CDR2 from the germline V gene are GTSNPN and SVGIG (reference sequence). CDR3 protein: CAWSEAVSRNEQYF. DNA of the CDR3: TGTGCCTGGAGTGAAGCCGTAAGTCGAAACGAGCAGTACTTC.

To note about this clone: Additional DNA sequences in this sample encode the identical CDR3. The rearrangement joins TRBV27 to TRBJ1-1; D not certain. In germline, CDR1 is MNHEY, CDR2 SMNVEV (reference sequence). Deletions cut 2 bases from V and 5 bases from J, with 6 bases between. This CDR3 contains 12 residues. The CDR3 nucleotides are TGTGCCAGCAGTTTACCGGGTACTGAAGCTTTCTTT. This encodes CASSLPGTEAFF.

The sample holds one count of this clone. CDR3 in amino acids: CASSPGVSYTDTQYF. DNA for the CDR3: TGTGCCAGCAGCCCCGGGGTGTCCTACACAGATACGCAGTATTTT. V usage is TRBV7-9 and J usage is TRBJ2-3; tentatively, D is TRBD2 (5 bases). Trimming removed 5 bases at V and 2 bases at J, with 14 bases between. CDR1 is SEHNR, CDR2 FQNEAQ, per germline (reference sequence). The CDR3 runs 15 residues.

The rearrangement uses TRBV28 and TRBJ2-7; TRBD1 or TRBD2 may be the D gene (5 bases each). Trimming cost V 3 bases and J 2 bases, with 8 bases left between them. CDR3 size: 13 residues. In germline, CDR1 is MDHEN, CDR2 SYDVKM. The CDR3 protein is CASSLGEAYEQYF. CDR3 coding DNA: TGTGCCAGCAGTTTGGGGGAAGCCTACGAGCAGTACTTC. The variable domain in full, completed from reference TRBV28 and TRBJ2-7, reads DVKVTQSSRYLVKRTGEKVFLECVQDMDHENMFWYRQDPGLGLRLIYFSYDVKMKEKGDIPEGYSVSREKKERFSLILESASTNQTSMYLCASSLGEAYEQYFGPGTRLTVT.

V is TRBV30 and J is TRBJ2-7, with TRBD2 matching over 8 bases. J lost 7 bases, V lost 2 bases, and 16 bases had no gene match. CDR3 size: 16 residues. Per germline, CDR1 GTSNPN and CDR2 SVGIG (reference sequence). This CDR3 reads CAWSHTRPVAGLEQYF. The CDR3 nucleotides are TGTGCCTGGAGTCATACGAGGCCTGTAGCGGGACTGGAGCAGTACTTC.